This entry is about one T cell receptor (beta chain). This clonotype was seen a handful of times. Its antigen is not yet known. No much larger clonotype is one base removed from it; base qualities were not supplied. TCRdb records Illumina NovaSeq 6000 as the sequencer. TCRalpha and TCRbeta cDNA libraries were built by 5'RACE with constant-segment primers, adding sample barcodes and unique molecular identifiers. RNA was extracted from every sample with Trizol reagent. Library amplification was performed in two PCR steps, and a second sample barcode and Illumina TruSeq adapters were introduced in the second step. Sequencing of libraries was performed on an Illumina NovaSeq with 2 x 150 bp paired-end reads. For the original study's pipeline: Reads were demultiplexed and collapsed into UMI-guided consensus sequences with migec v1.2.7. Using mixcr v2.1.11, the UMI consensuses were aligned to TRA and TRB V and J templates and assembled into clonotypes. Clonotypes were classified as expanded or contracted when called significant by both edgeR and NoisET, with noise models trained on biological replicates. For edgeR calls, the thresholds were a false discovery rate-adjusted p below 0.01 and a log2 fold-change of 1. As an exploratory analysis of dynamics, max-normalized trajectories of the 1000 most abundant clonotypes were examined by PCA with hierarchical clustering. Separately sequenced CD4+ and CD8+ repertoires were used to assign the CD4 or CD8 phenotype of responding clones. TCRdb ran its own pipeline on the public reads, namely fastp trimming at Q25 and MiXCR clone calling, and kept in-frame beta chains. All rows with the same CDR3 protein become a single entry with the most common DNA and genes. The V and J calls come from TCRdb's annotation, not from the publication. This sample lists approximately 65,000 distinct CDR3 sequences; around 10% were detected once. Together, the top ten hold 1.1% of the sample.

The CDR3 has 15 amino acids, counting the end cysteine and phenylalanine. CDR3 DNA is the only sequence kept; it has 45 bases, read in frame from the first base. The V end loses 3 bases and the J end loses 8 bases, and a stretch of 17 bases separates them. Sequences KGHSH (CDR1) and LQKENI (CDR2) are obtained from the germline V gene. This sample stems from a study of T-cell memory formation after mild COVID-19 (dated by TCRdb to the early 2020s). Context from the whole study: Most TCR sequence clusters were specific to one of the two donors. Longitudinal TCRalpha and TCRbeta repertoire sequencing tracked T-cell clones expanding and contracting after mild COVID-19 in two donors. The cohort was made up of two young adult volunteers, one female and one male, who were previously healthy. General conclusions and limits of the study: Contracting CD4+ clones were located mainly in the CM and EM memory subsets, whereas CD8+ clones were found to be enriched in EMRA. Whether the second-wave clones peaking on day 37 were SARS-CoV-2 specific was not confirmed. From day 15 to 85, contracting clones showed balanced CD4/CD8 phenotypes, whereas a second wave of clones that expanded from day 15 to 37 leaned towards CD4+. The study included only a couple of mild cases, and larger cohorts that include severe cases with pre-infection samples were judged to be necessary. Some responding clones were detected in pre-infection memory, suggesting pre-existing cross-reactive memory T cells joined the SARS-CoV-2 response.

PBMCs were isolated by Ficoll-Paque density gradient centrifugation. Recombination linked TRBV18 to TRBJ1-3, with TRBD1 perhaps the D gene, on 5 matching bases. The source is a man aged 18 to 30 who had mild COVID-19 (a few samples of this study predate the infection). The sample titles of this study are shuffled in the database, so cell type and time point are left out; the donor was told from shared clones. The material sequenced was PBMCs or a T cell subset sorted from them (not recorded which). The CDR3 loop reads CASSPAAGNSDTIYF. The nucleotides are TGTGCCAGCTCACCCGCCGCAGGGAATTCAGACACCATATATTTT.